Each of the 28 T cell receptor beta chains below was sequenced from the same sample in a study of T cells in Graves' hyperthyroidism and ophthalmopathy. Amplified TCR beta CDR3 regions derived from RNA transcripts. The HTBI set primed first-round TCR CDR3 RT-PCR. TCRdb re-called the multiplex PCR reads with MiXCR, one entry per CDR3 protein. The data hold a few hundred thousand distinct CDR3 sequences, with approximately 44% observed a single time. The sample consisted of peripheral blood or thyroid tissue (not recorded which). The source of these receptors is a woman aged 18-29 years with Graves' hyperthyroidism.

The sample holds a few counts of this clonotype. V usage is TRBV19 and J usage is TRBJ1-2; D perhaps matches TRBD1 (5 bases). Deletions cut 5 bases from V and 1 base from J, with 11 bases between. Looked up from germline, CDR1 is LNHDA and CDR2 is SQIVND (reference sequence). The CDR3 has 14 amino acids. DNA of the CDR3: TGTGCCAGTAGTCCCCAGGGAATTAACTATGGCTACACCTTC. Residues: CASSPQGINYGYTF.

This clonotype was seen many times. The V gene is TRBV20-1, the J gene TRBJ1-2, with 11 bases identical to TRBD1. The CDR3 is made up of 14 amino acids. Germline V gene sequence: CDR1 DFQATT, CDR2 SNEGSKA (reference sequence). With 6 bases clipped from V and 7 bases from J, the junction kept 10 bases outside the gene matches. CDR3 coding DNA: TGCAGTGCCCCCAGGAGGACAGGGGGCGGTGGCTACACCTTC. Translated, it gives CSAPRRTGGGGYTF.

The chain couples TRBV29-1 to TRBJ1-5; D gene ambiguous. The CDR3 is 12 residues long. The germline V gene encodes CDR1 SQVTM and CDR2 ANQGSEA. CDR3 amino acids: CAAAERNQPQHF. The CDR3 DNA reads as TGCGCCGCGGCGGAGCGGAATCAGCCCCAGCATTTT.

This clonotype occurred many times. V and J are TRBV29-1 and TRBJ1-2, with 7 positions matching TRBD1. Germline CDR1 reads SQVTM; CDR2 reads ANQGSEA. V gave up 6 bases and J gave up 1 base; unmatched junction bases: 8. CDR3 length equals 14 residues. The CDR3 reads CSVVGDSNNYGYTF. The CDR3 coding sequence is TGCAGCGTGGTAGGGGACAGCAATAACTATGGCTACACCTTC.

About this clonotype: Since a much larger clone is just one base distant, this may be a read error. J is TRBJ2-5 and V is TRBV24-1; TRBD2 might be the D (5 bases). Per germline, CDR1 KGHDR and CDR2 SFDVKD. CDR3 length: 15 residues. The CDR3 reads CATSDPPGSQETQHF. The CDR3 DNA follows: TGTGCCACCAGTGACCCGCCGGGGAGCCAAGAGACCCAGCACTTC.

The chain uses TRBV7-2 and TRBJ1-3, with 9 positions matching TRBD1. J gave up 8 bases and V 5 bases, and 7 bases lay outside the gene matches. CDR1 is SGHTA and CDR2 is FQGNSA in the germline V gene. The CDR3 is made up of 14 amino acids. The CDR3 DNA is TGTGCCAGCAGCGACGGGACAGGGCGGGACACCATATATTTT. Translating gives CASSDGTGRDTIYF.

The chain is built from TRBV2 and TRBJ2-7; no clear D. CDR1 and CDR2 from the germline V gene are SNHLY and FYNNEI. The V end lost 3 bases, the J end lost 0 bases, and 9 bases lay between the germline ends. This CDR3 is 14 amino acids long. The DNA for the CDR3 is TGTGCCAGCAGTGAGGTACGGAGCTCCTACGAGCAGTACTTC. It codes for CASSEVRSSYEQYF.

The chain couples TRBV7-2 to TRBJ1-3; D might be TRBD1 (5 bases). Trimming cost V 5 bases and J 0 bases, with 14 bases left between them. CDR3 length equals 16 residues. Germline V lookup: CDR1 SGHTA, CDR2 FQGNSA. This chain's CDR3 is CASSPSWGSSGNTIYF. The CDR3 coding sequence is TGTGCCAGCAGCCCCTCGTGGGGCAGCTCTGGAAACACCATATATTTT.

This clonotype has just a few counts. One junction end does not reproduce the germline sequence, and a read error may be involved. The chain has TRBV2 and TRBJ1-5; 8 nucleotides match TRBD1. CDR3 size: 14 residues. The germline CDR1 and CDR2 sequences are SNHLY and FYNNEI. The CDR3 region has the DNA TGTGCCAGCAGCGAAGGACAGGGTCGAGGGCCCCAGCATTTT. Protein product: CASSEGQGRGPQHF.

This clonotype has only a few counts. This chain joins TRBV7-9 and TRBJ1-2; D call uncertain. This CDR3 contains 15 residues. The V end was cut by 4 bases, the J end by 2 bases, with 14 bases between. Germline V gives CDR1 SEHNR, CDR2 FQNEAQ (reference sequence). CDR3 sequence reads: CASSWGKLRNYGYTF. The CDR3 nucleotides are TGTGCCAGCAGCTGGGGAAAGTTGAGAAACTATGGCTACACCTTC.

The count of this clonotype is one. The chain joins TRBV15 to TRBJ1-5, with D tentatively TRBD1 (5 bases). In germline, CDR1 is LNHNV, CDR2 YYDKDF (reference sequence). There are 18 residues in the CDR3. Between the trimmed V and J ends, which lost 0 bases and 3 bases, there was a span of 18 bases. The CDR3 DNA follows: TGTGCCACCAGCAGAGATAAGGACAAGCCGTCCCTCAATCAGCCCCAGCATTTT. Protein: CATSRDKDKPSLNQPQHF. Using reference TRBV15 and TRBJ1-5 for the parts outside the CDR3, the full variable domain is DAMVIQNPRYQVTQFGKPVTLSCSQTLNHNVMYWYQQKSSQAPKLLFHYYDKDFNNEADTPDNFQSRRPNTSFCFLDIRSPGLGDTAMYLCATSRDKDKPSLNQPQHFGDGTRLSIL.

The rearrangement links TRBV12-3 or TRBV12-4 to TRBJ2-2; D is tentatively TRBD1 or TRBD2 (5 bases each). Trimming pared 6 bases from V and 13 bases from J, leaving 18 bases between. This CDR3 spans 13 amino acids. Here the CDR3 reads CASSPNMGEVLFF. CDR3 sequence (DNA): TGTGCCAGCAGCCCAAACATGGGGGAAGTGCTGTTTTTT.

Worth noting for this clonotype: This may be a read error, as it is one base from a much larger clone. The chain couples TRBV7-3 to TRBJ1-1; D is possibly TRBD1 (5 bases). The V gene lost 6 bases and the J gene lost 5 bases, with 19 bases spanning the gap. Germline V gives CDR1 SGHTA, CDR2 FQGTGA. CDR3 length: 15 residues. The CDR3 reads CASSLSTAGKTEAFF. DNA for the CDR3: TGTGCCAGCAGTTTGTCGACAGCGGGCAAGACTGAAGCTTTCTTT. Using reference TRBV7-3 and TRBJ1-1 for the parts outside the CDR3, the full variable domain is GAGVSQTPSNKVTEKGKYVELRCDPISGHTALYWYRQSLGQGPEFLIYFQGTGAADDSGLPNDRFFAVRPEGSVSTLKIQRTERGDSAVYLCASSLSTAGKTEAFFGQGTRLTVV.

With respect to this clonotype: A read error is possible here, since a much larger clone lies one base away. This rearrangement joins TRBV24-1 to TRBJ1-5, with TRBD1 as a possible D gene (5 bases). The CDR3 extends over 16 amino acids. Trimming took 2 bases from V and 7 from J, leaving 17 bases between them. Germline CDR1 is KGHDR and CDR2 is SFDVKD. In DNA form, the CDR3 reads TGTGCCACCAGTGATTCCGAAGTAGGGGTTGAGCAGCCCCAGCATTTT. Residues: CATSDSEVGVEQPQHF.

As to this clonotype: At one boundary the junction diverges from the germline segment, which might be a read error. The CDR3 loop reads CAGSEVGLTYGYTF. In nucleotides, the CDR3 is TGTGCCGGCAGTGAAGTGGGGCTAACCTATGGCTACACCTTC. This chain joins TRBV25-1 and TRBJ1-2, with D perhaps TRBD1 (5 bases). Germline V lookup: CDR1 MGHDK, CDR2 SYGVNS. The CDR3 runs to 14 residues.

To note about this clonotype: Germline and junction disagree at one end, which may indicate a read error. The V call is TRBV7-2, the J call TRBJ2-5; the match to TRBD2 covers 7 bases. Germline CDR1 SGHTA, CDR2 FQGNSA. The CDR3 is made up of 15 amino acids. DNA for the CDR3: TGTGCCAGCAGTACCCGGGACTACCTACCGGAGACCCAGTGCTTC. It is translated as CASSTRDYLPETQCF.

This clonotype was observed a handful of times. CDR3 amino acids: CASSSDRGFRETQYF. The CDR3 DNA reads TGTGCCAGCAGTTCGGACAGGGGATTTCGAGAGACCCAGTACTTC. The V and J genes are TRBV7-9 and TRBJ2-5; TRBD1 aligns across 9 bases. Germline V gene sequence: CDR1 SEHNR, CDR2 FQNEAQ (reference sequence). There are 15 residues in the CDR3. V shed 6 bases and J 4 bases; nucleotides not matched to a gene: 9.

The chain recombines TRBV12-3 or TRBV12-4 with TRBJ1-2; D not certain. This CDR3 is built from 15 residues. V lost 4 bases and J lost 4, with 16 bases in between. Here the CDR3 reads CASSSLDAARYGYTF. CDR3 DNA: TGTGCCAGCAGTTCTCTCGACGCGGCTCGCTATGGCTACACCTTC.

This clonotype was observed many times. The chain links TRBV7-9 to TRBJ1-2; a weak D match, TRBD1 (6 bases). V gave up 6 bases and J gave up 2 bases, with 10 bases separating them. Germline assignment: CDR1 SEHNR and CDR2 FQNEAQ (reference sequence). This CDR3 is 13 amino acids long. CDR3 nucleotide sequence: TGTGCCAGCAGGAAAGGACAGAACTATGGCTACACCTTC. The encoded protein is CASRKGQNYGYTF.

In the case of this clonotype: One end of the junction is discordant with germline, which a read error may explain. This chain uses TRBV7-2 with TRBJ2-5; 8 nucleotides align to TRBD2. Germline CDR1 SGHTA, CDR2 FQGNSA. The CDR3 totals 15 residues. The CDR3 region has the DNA TGTGCCGGCAGTTACCGGGAGGGGTACCAAGAGACCCAGTACTTC. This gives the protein CAGSYREGYQETQYF.

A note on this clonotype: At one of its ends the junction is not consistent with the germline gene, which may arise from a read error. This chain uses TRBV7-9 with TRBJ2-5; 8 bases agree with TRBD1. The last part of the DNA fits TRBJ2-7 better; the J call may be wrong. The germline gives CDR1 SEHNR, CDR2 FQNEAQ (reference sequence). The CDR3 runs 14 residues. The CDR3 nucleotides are TGTGCCAGCAACTTAAGACAGGGGATCTACGAGCAGTACTTC. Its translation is CASNLRQGIYEQYF.

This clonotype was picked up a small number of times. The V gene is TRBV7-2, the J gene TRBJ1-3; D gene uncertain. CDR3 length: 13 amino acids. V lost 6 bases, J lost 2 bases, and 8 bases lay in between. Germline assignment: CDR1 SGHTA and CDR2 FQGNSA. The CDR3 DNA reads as TGTGCCAGCAGTTTGGTCGCTGGAAACACCATATATTTT. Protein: CASSLVAGNTIYF.

CDR3 bases: TGTGCCAGCACGCTTAAGGGGTATAACTATGGCTACACCTTC. Its protein product is CASTLKGYNYGYTF. The chain links TRBV2 to TRBJ1-2, with a possible D match to TRBD1 (5 bases). The CDR3 is made up of 14 amino acids. Germline V gene sequence: CDR1 SNHLY, CDR2 FYNNEI. V lost 7 bases and J 1 base, leaving 13 bases between the germline ends.

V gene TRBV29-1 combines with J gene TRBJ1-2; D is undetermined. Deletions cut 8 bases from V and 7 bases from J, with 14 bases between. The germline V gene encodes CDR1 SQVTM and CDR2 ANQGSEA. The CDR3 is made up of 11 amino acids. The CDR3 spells CSMGIGVGYTF. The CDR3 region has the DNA TGCAGCATGGGGATTGGTGTTGGCTACACCTTC.

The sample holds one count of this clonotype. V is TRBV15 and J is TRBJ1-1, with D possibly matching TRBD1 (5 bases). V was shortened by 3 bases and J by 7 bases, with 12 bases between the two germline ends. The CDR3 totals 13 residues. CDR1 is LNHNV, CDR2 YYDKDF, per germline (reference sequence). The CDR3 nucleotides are TGTGCCACCAGCAGTTCGGGACTAAATGAAGCTTTCTTT. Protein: CATSSSGLNEAFF. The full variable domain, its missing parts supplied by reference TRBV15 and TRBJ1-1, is DAMVIQNPRYQVTQFGKPVTLSCSQTLNHNVMYWYQQKSSQAPKLLFHYYDKDFNNEADTPDNFQSRRPNTSFCFLDIRSPGLGDTAMYLCATSSSGLNEAFFGQGTRLTVV.

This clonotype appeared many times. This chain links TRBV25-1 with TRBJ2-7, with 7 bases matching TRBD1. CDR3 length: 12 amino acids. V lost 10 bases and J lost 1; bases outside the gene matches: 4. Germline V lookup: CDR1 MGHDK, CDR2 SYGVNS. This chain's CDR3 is CATRQGSYEQYF. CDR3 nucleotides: TGTGCCACCAGACAGGGATCCTACGAGCAGTACTTC.

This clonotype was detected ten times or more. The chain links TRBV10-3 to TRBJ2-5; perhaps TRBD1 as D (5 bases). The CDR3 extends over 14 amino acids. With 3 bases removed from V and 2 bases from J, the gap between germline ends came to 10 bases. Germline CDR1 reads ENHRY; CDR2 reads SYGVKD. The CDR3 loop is CAISDSRQQETQYF. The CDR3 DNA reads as TGTGCCATCAGTGACTCCCGACAGCAAGAGACCCAGTACTTC.

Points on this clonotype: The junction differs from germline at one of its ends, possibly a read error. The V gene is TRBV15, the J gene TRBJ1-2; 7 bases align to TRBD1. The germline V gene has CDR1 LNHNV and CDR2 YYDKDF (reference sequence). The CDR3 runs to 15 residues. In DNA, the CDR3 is TGTGCCAGCAGCCATCGACAGGGCTTGAACTATGGCTACACCTTC. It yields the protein CASSHRQGLNYGYTF. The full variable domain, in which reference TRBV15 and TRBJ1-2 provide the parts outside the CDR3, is DAMVIQNPRYQVTQFGKPVTLSCSQTLNHNVMYWYQQKSSQAPKLLFHYYDKDFNNEADTPDNFQSRRPNTSFCFLDIRSPGLGDTAMYLCASSHRQGLNYGYTFGSGTRLTVV.